These 31 T cell receptor beta chains originate from one sample sequenced in a study of cytomegalovirus exposure and HLA in healthy donors. Some clones are missing from TCRdb's copy, which holds only in-frame ones; the method was immunoSEQ multiplex PCR. The profile shows roughly 250,000 clones, approximately 83% of them singletons. The sequencing sample was made of PBMCs. All receptors come from a woman in her 30s in good health and CMV-seropositive.

The V and J genes are TRBV27 and TRBJ1-5; 10 bases are shared with TRBD1. CDR1 is MNHEY and CDR2 is SMNVEV in the germline V gene (reference sequence). V gave up 3 bases and J gave up 1 base; unmatched junction bases: 6. The CDR3 spans 17 residues. CDR3 bases: TGTGCCAGCAGTTTCTACCGGGACAGGGGAAGCAATCAGCCCCAGCATTTT. As protein: CASSFYRDRGSNQPQHF.

The chain links TRBV4-1 to TRBJ2-1; 7 nucleotides line up with TRBD2. J was trimmed by 1 base and V by 3 bases; bases with no gene match: 3. This CDR3 spans 15 amino acids. The germline V gene encodes CDR1 MGHRA and CDR2 YSYEKL. Written as DNA, the CDR3 is TGCGCCAGCAGCCAGCGGGAGAGTTCCTACAATGAGCAGTTCTTC. As protein: CASSQRESSYNEQFF.

This chain joins TRBV5-1 and TRBJ1-1; D remains unclear. CDR1 is SGHRS and CDR2 is YFSETQ in the germline V gene. The CDR3 has 14 amino acids. Trimming shortened V by 0 bases and J by 1 base, and 7 bases separated the two germline ends. CDR3 nucleotide sequence: TGCGCCAGCAGCTTGGCAGATTCGAACACTGAAGCTTTCTTT. It specifies CASSLADSNTEAFF.

This clone was seen only a few times. The gene calls are TRBV19 and TRBJ2-5; the D gene is possibly TRBD2 (5 bases). Trimming stripped 4 bases from V and 6 bases from J, with 12 bases between. In germline, CDR1 is LNHDA, CDR2 SQIVND (reference sequence). This CDR3 region has 13 residues. CDR3 DNA: TGTGCCAGTAGTACGGGGAAGGGAAAGACCCAGTACTTC. As protein: CASSTGKGKTQYF.

This rearrangement joins TRBV6-1 to TRBJ1-5, with D perhaps TRBD1 (6 bases). V was pared by 7 bases and J by 4 bases, with 11 bases between. The CDR3 extends over 13 amino acids. CDR1 is MNHNS, CDR2 SASEGT, per germline. CDR3 nucleotides: TGTGCCAGCATGACAGGACAAAATCAGCCCCAGCATTTT. It encodes CASMTGQNQPQHF.

This clone came up a few times. The chain employs TRBV10-1 and TRBJ2-7, with D maybe TRBD2 (6 bases). CDR1 is WNHNN and CDR2 is SYGVQD in the germline V gene (reference sequence). The length of the CDR3 is 13 residues. Trimming cost V 6 bases and J 0 bases, with 9 bases left between them. Here the CDR3 DNA reads TGCGCCAGCAGCGCGGGACCCTCCTACGAGCAGTACTTC. Translated, it gives CASSAGPSYEQYF.

This clone was seen only a few times. The rearrangement joins TRBV4-2 to TRBJ2-1, with 13 bases fitting TRBD2. Germline assignment: CDR1 LGHNA and CDR2 YNFKEQ. The CDR3 is 16 amino acids. The V gene end was trimmed by 3 bases and the J gene end by 7 bases; junction bases not matched to a gene: 6. The CDR3 is CASSQLLAGGINEQFF. CDR3 sequence (DNA): TGTGCCAGCAGCCAGCTACTAGCGGGAGGGATAAATGAGCAGTTCTTC.

Of note for this clone: At the DNA level, this CDR3 is encoded by other sequences in the same sample as well. The rearrangement joins TRBV5-1 to TRBJ2-1; TRBD2 aligns across 9 bases. The CDR3 length is 15 residues. J gave up 2 bases and V 0 bases, and 0 bases lay outside the gene matches. Germline values: CDR1 SGHRS, CDR2 YFSETQ. CDR3 amino acids: CASSLGLAAYNEQFF. CDR3 sequence (DNA): TGCGCCAGCAGCTTGGGACTAGCGGCCTACAATGAGCAGTTCTTC.

This clone was detected once. As DNA, the CDR3 is TGTGCCACCAGCAGAGGCGGGGGAAGCTCCTACAATGAGCAGTTCTTC. Translated: CATSRGGGSSYNEQFF. The rearrangement uses TRBV15 and TRBJ2-1; 7 nucleotides align to TRBD2. The CDR3 consists of 16 residues. V lost 1 base and J lost 0; bases outside the gene matches: 3. Germline assignment: CDR1 LNHNV and CDR2 YYDKDF (reference sequence). Full variable domain (missing parts from reference TRBV15 and TRBJ2-1): DAMVIQNPRYQVTQFGKPVTLSCSQTLNHNVMYWYQQKSSQAPKLLFHYYDKDFNNEADTPDNFQSRRPNTSFCFLDIRSPGLGDTAMYLCATSRGGGSSYNEQFFGPGTRLTVL.

The V gene is TRBV9, the J gene TRBJ1-1; 10 nucleotides agree with TRBD1. V lost 4 bases to trimming and J lost 3 bases; unmatched junction nucleotides: 6. The length of the CDR3 is 15 residues. In germline, CDR1 is SGDLS, CDR2 YYNGEE. The CDR3 region is CASSISGTGDTEAFF. The CDR3 nucleotides are TGTGCCAGCAGCATATCCGGGACAGGGGACACTGAAGCTTTCTTT. The full variable domain, rest sourced from reference TRBV9 and TRBJ1-1, is DSGVTQTPKHLITATGQRVTLRCSPRSGDLSVYWYQQSLDQGLQFLIQYYNGEERAKGNILERFSAQQFPDLHSELNLSSLELGDSALYFCASSISGTGDTEAFFGQGTRLTVV.

V and J are TRBV6-5 and TRBJ2-4; the match to TRBD1 covers 8 bases. V dropped 6 bases and J dropped 6; count of bases not matched to a gene: 7. The CDR3 sequence is 14 residues long. The germline V gene encodes CDR1 MNHEY and CDR2 SVGAGI. This CDR3 reads CASRPPDRGNIQYF. Written as DNA, the CDR3 is TGTGCCAGCAGACCACCCGACAGGGGAAACATTCAGTACTTC.

This sequence joins TRBV27 and TRBJ2-4; TRBD2 matches 9 bases. J was trimmed by 2 bases and V by 5 bases; bases with no gene match: 10. The germline CDR1 and CDR2 sequences are MNHEY and SMNVEV (reference sequence). There are 17 residues in the CDR3. Here the CDR3 reads CASSHWTSVSSKNIQYF. The DNA of the CDR3 is TGTGCCAGCAGTCACTGGACTAGCGTATCGTCCAAAAACATTCAGTACTTC.

This chain uses TRBV9 with TRBJ2-7; a weak D match, TRBD1 (5 bases). The CDR3 spans 15 residues. V lost 0 bases and J 5 bases, leaving 15 bases between the germline ends. From germline, CDR1 is SGDLS and CDR2 YYNGEE. CDR3 DNA sequence: TGTGCCAGCAGCGTAGGGGGCCTGCCAGTGGACGAGCAGTACTTC. Translated: CASSVGGLPVDEQYF.

The rearrangement uses TRBV7-6 and TRBJ2-3; perhaps TRBD2 as D (6 bases). Germline CDR1 and CDR2: SGHVS and FNYEAQ. The CDR3 has 15 amino acids. The V end lost 6 bases, the J end lost 3 bases, and 16 bases lay between the germline ends. The CDR3 sequence: CASSSTRLRTDTQYF. The CDR3 nucleotides are TGTGCCAGCAGTTCGACTAGGTTAAGGACAGATACGCAGTATTTT.

V gene TRBV6-5 combines with J gene TRBJ1-1; 7 nucleotides line up with TRBD1. V was clipped by 6 bases and J by 3 bases; unmatched bases: 10. Germline assignment: CDR1 MNHEY and CDR2 SVGAGI. The CDR3 is 15 amino acids. CDR3 residues: CASRYTGVGDTEAFF. The CDR3 DNA reads TGTGCCAGCAGGTACACAGGGGTGGGGGACACTGAAGCTTTCTTT.

V and J are TRBV5-1 and TRBJ2-5; 7 nucleotides line up with TRBD1. CDR3 length: 17 residues. The junction had 17 bases not matched to a gene; V was cut back by 4 bases and J by 5 bases. Germline CDR1 reads SGHRS; CDR2 reads YFSETQ. CDR3 sequence reads: CASSGTGRQGVGETQYF. The CDR3 DNA reads as TGCGCCAGCAGCGGAACAGGGAGACAGGGTGTCGGGGAGACCCAGTACTTC.

This clone was counted ten times or more. The chain carries TRBV6-4 and TRBJ2-2; D perhaps matches TRBD2 (5 bases). The germline V gene has CDR1 MRHNA and CDR2 SNTAGT. The CDR3 spans 16 residues. V was pared by 0 bases and J by 2 bases, with 10 bases between. CDR3 DNA sequence: TGTGCCAGCAGTGACTCGAATTCGGGAAACACCGGGGAGCTGTTTTTT. Residues: CASSDSNSGNTGELFF.

The chain is built from TRBV10-3 and TRBJ1-1; 8 bases match TRBD1. Looked up from germline, CDR1 is ENHRY and CDR2 is SYGVKD. The J segment lost 6 bases and the V segment lost 3 bases, leaving 3 bases of the junction unmatched. CDR3 length: 13 residues. In nucleotides, the CDR3 is TGTGCCATCAGTGACGGGACAGGCCCTGAAGCTTTCTTT. Residues: CAISDGTGPEAFF.

V gene TRBV19 combines with J gene TRBJ1-5; tentatively, D is TRBD1 (5 bases). Germline V lookup: CDR1 LNHDA, CDR2 SQIVND (reference sequence). V lost 2 bases, J lost 6 bases, and 14 bases lay in between. The CDR3 has 15 residues. The CDR3 region is CASSIMGQGGQPQHF. DNA of the CDR3: TGTGCCAGTAGTATAATGGGGCAGGGAGGTCAGCCCCAGCATTTT.

This clone showed up just once. This CDR3 reads CASSLYRGNEQFF. The DNA of the CDR3 is TGCGCCAGCAGCTTGTACAGGGGCAATGAGCAGTTCTTC. The chain has TRBV5-1 and TRBJ2-1, with 7 bases lining up with TRBD1. CDR3 length: 13 amino acids. V lost 1 base to trimming and J lost 6 bases; unmatched junction nucleotides: 1. CDR1 is SGHRS and CDR2 is YFSETQ in the germline V gene.

V gene TRBV4-1 combines with J gene TRBJ1-4; perhaps TRBD1 as D (5 bases). The CDR3 runs 14 residues. The ends were cut back, 4 bases at V and 5 bases at J, with 11 bases in the middle. CDR1 is MGHRA and CDR2 is YSYEKL in the germline V gene. The CDR3 reads CASSRTGLNEKLFF. CDR3 nucleotide sequence: TGCGCCAGCAGCCGCACAGGACTAAATGAAAAACTGTTTTTT.

This clone was detected once. The chain uses TRBV18 and TRBJ2-1; D gene ambiguous. Germline V lookup: CDR1 KGHSH, CDR2 LQKENI. V lost 3 bases and J lost 9, with 12 bases in between. The CDR3 totals 13 residues. The CDR3 coding sequence is TGTGCCAGCTCACCCGAGAACGATGTTGAGCAGTTCTTC. Protein: CASSPENDVEQFF.

This chain connects TRBV15 to TRBJ1-2; a weak D match, TRBD1 (6 bases). V was pared by 4 bases and J by 7 bases, with 22 bases between. The germline V gene has CDR1 LNHNV and CDR2 YYDKDF (reference sequence). The CDR3 is 16 residues long. Here the CDR3 DNA reads TGTGCCACCAGCAAAGGGGGGGATCCCATCGCAAGTGGCTACACCTTC. It codes for CATSKGGDPIASGYTF.

The chain combines TRBV7-7 with TRBJ2-7, with D possibly TRBD2 on 7 matching bases. Trimming took off 1 base at V and 2 bases at J, with 12 bases between the two ends. The CDR3 totals 15 residues. In germline, CDR1 is SSHAT, CDR2 FNYEAQ (reference sequence). The CDR3 sequence: CASSLGAGAAYEQYF. For the CDR3, the DNA is TGTGCCAGCAGCTTAGGTGCGGGGGCGGCCTACGAGCAGTACTTC.

The chain has TRBV5-1 and TRBJ2-5; TRBD2 might be the D (6 bases). CDR1 SGHRS and CDR2 YFSETQ come from the germline V gene. V was pared by 1 base and J by 3 bases, with 13 bases between. The CDR3 consists of 15 residues. The CDR3 DNA follows: TGCGCCAGCAGCTTGACGGGAGCTCTGGAAGAGACCCAGTACTTC. Amino acids: CASSLTGALEETQYF.

This chain uses TRBV30 with TRBJ2-7; D might be TRBD2 (6 bases). Germline V gene data show CDR1 as GTSNPN and CDR2 as SVGIG (reference sequence). The CDR3 length is 13 residues. Trimming shortened V by 2 bases and J by 1 base, and 9 bases separated the two germline ends. DNA for the CDR3: TGTGCCTGGAGTTCGCGGGGATCCTACGAGCAGTACTTC. Translated: CAWSSRGSYEQYF.

This chain joins TRBV4-1 and TRBJ2-3, with TRBD2 identical over 9 bases. The CDR3 runs to 15 residues. V was pared by 1 base and J by 4 bases, with 3 bases of the junction left unmatched. Germline CDR1 MGHRA, CDR2 YSYEKL. Written as DNA, the CDR3 is TGCGCCAGCAGCCAAGGCGGGAGGGCCGCAGATACGCAGTATTTT. It translates to CASSQGGRAADTQYF.

The chain uses TRBV11-2 and TRBJ1-3; D gene uncertain. CDR1 is SGHAT and CDR2 is FQNNGV in the germline V gene. Trimming left V 3 bases short and J 0 bases short, with 3 bases between. The CDR3 has 13 amino acids. For the CDR3, the DNA is TGTGCCAGCAGCTTCAGCTCTGGAAACACCATATATTTT. Translation: CASSFSSGNTIYF.

The chain joins TRBV19 to TRBJ2-1; 8 bases line up with TRBD1. The length of the CDR3 is 15 residues. V shed 3 bases, J shed 5 bases, and the junction held 6 bases outside the gene matches. In germline, CDR1 is LNHDA, CDR2 SQIVND (reference sequence). The CDR3: CASSIRTGWNNEQFF. In DNA, the CDR3 is TGTGCCAGTAGTATTCGGACAGGGTGGAACAATGAGCAGTTCTTC.

The chain employs TRBV5-6 and TRBJ2-7; TRBD1 agrees at 10 bases. The CDR3 sequence is 18 residues long. Germline assignment: CDR1 SGHDT and CDR2 YYEEEE. J lost 4 bases, V lost 0 bases, and 13 bases had no gene match. The CDR3 is CASSLALGPGQGPYEQYF. CDR3 nucleotide sequence: TGTGCCAGCAGCTTGGCCTTGGGTCCGGGACAGGGGCCATACGAGCAGTACTTC.

The V gene is TRBV21-1, the J gene TRBJ1-3; the DNA was not used to check the table's D call, TRBD1. TRBV21-1 is annotated as a pseudogene. The CDR3 contains 17 residues. The CDR3 region is CASSIQNRGLSGNTIYF. In DNA, the CDR3 is TGTGCCAGCAGCATTCAGAACAGGGGGCTCTCTGGAAACACCATATATTTT.